Shown below are 18 T cell receptor beta chains from a single sample sequenced in a study of shared clonotypes between healthy human individuals. Only in-frame clones appear in the TCRdb table, and some are missing; sequencing was by immunoSEQ multiplex PCR. Among 85,000 to 100,000 clones listed, approximately 63% were seen once. The sequencing input was memory CD8+ T cells sorted from blood. Stated subset: CD45RO+ cells pooled with CCR7-negative TemRA cells. All receptors derive from a man younger than 45 in good health.

This clone was recorded a few times. J is TRBJ2-7 and V is TRBV6-5; D gene unclear. Germline V lookup: CDR1 MNHEY, CDR2 SVGAGI. Trimming took 3 bases from V and 1 from J, leaving 10 bases between them. The CDR3 is 14 amino acids. The CDR3 nucleotides read TGTGCCAGCAGTTATACGGTGTGGTCCTACGAGCAGTACTTC. Its protein is CASSYTVWSYEQYF.

The V and J genes are TRBV7-2 and TRBJ1-2, with D perhaps TRBD1 (5 bases). The germline V gene encodes CDR1 SGHTA and CDR2 FQGNSA. The V gene lost 6 bases and the J gene lost 0 bases, with 11 bases spanning the gap. This CDR3 is built from 14 residues. The CDR3 reads CASSSTASNYGYTF. The CDR3, as DNA: TGTGCCAGCAGTTCGACAGCGTCTAACTATGGCTACACCTTC.

This clone is a singleton in its sample. The CDR3 spells CASSQGSGGDITYEQYF. As DNA, the CDR3 is TGCGCCAGCAGCCAAGGATCGGGCGGCGACATTACCTACGAGCAGTACTTC. The rearrangement joins TRBV4-3 to TRBJ2-7; the D is unclear. Germline values: CDR1 LGHNA, CDR2 YSLEER. V lost 1 base, J lost 2 bases, and 18 bases lay in between. The CDR3 is made up of 17 amino acids.

The rearrangement uses TRBV7-2 and TRBJ1-2; no clear D. This CDR3 is 12 amino acids long. The ends were cut back, 5 bases at V and 10 bases at J, with 14 bases in the middle. Per germline, CDR1 SGHTA and CDR2 FQGNSA. The CDR3 DNA is TGTGCCAGCAGCCCCCGGACGACCGTCTACACCTTC. It encodes CASSPRTTVYTF. The entire variable domain, with the rest obtained from reference TRBV7-2 and TRBJ1-2, is as follows: GAGVSQSPSNKVTEKGKDVELRCDPISGHTALYWYRQSLGQGLEFLIYFQGNSAPDKSGLPSDRFSAERTGGSVSTLTIQRTQQEDSAVYLCASSPRTTVYTFGSGTRLTVV.

This clone was recorded many times. The chain recombines TRBV7-9 with TRBJ1-1; perhaps TRBD1 as D (6 bases). This CDR3 comprises 13 residues. Germline CDR1 and CDR2: SEHNR and FQNEAQ (reference sequence). V dropped 5 bases and J dropped 7 bases, with 14 bases sitting between them. CDR3 loop: CASSPKQGFEAFF. CDR3 in DNA: TGTGCCAGCAGCCCAAAACAGGGCTTTGAAGCTTTCTTT.

The CDR3 sequence: CASSRDTTNYGYTF. In nucleotides, the CDR3 is TGTGCCAGCAGCCGGGACACCACTAACTATGGCTACACCTTC. This rearrangement joins TRBV13 to TRBJ1-2; D may be TRBD1 (6 bases). Germline V gene data show CDR1 as PRHDT and CDR2 as FYEKMQ (reference sequence). The germline V and J ends were trimmed by 5 bases and 0 bases, with 10 bases remaining between them. The CDR3 has 14 amino acids.

This clone showed up just once. V gene TRBV7-8 combines with J gene TRBJ2-2, with TRBD1 matching over 10 bases. Germline V gives CDR1 SGHVS, CDR2 FQNEAQ. The CDR3 sequence is 18 residues long. The J segment lost 6 bases and the V segment lost 0 bases, leaving 10 bases of the junction unmatched. The CDR3 protein is CASSLAVGQGVNAGELFF. The CDR3 DNA reads TGTGCCAGCAGCTTAGCCGTTGGACAGGGGGTTAATGCCGGGGAGCTGTTTTTT.

This chain links TRBV7-2 with TRBJ2-7; 8 bases line up with TRBD1. The CDR3 spans 16 residues. With 2 bases clipped from V and 3 bases from J, the junction kept 9 bases outside the gene matches. The germline CDR1 and CDR2 sequences are SGHTA and FQGNSA. The CDR3 region has the DNA TGTGCCAGCAGCTTACTGGAGGGGACAGGAGACTACGAGCAGTACTTC. This translates into CASSLLEGTGDYEQYF.

The chain recombines TRBV25-1 with TRBJ2-5; 7 nucleotides match TRBD1. Germline loops: CDR1 MGHDK, CDR2 SYGVNS. The CDR3 loop spans 16 amino acids. Unmatched junction bases numbered 14, after V lost 6 bases and J lost 4 bases. This CDR3 reads CASSKEFRGYGETQYF. The DNA of the CDR3 is TGTGCCAGCAGCAAAGAATTCAGGGGGTATGGAGAGACCCAGTACTTC.

This chain links TRBV19 with TRBJ2-2; D call uncertain. The CDR3 totals 12 residues. V lost 2 bases, J lost 6 bases, and 4 bases lay in between. The V gene's germline CDR1 is LNHDA and CDR2 SQIVND (reference sequence). The CDR3 spells CASSIQSGELFF. The CDR3 DNA reads TGTGCCAGTAGTATACAATCCGGGGAGCTGTTTTTT.

The chain links TRBV28 to TRBJ2-3, with D unclear. Germline loops: CDR1 MDHEN, CDR2 SYDVKM. This CDR3 spans 11 amino acids. V gave up 6 bases and J gave up 2 bases, with 3 bases separating them. The CDR3 nucleotides are TGTGCCAGCAGAACCACAGATACGCAGTATTTT. It encodes CASRTTDTQYF.

Comments on this clone: The same CDR3 is also encoded by other DNA sequences in this sample. The CDR3, as DNA: TGTGCCAGCAGTTACTCCCCCTACGAGCAGTACTTC. Translating it yields CASSYSPYEQYF. The chain combines TRBV6-5 with TRBJ2-7; D unresolved. CDR3 size: 12 residues. The ends were cut back, 0 bases at V and 2 bases at J, with 2 bases in the middle. Germline CDR1 and CDR2: MNHEY and SVGAGI.

V usage is TRBV20-1 and J usage is TRBJ1-1; D ambiguous. V dropped 7 bases and J dropped 7 bases, with 10 bases sitting between them. Germline V gene data show CDR1 as DFQATT and CDR2 as SNEGSKA (reference sequence). The CDR3 loop spans 10 amino acids. The CDR3 bases are TGCAGTGGAGAGGGTGTTGAAGCTTTCTTT. Encoded protein: CSGEGVEAFF.

In the case of this clone: The junction does not match germline at one end; this may be a read error. DNA of the CDR3: TGCAGCCTTGAACGTCCGGAATCGAACACTGAAGCTTTCTTT. This gives the protein CSLERPESNTEAFF. V usage is TRBV29-1 and J usage is TRBJ1-1; D is unresolved. The CDR3 loop spans 14 amino acids. CDR1 is SQVTM and CDR2 is ANQGSEA in the germline V gene.

This clone showed up many times. This rearrangement joins TRBV6-4 to TRBJ2-3; possibly TRBD2 for D (6 bases). CDR1 is MRHNA, CDR2 SNTAGT, per germline. This CDR3 has 14 amino acids. V lost 2 bases, J lost 7 bases, and 13 bases lay in between. The CDR3 reads CASSDRRDPNTQYF. In nucleotides, the CDR3 is TGTGCCAGCAGTGACCGGCGGGACCCAAATACGCAGTATTTT.

This clone was found once. Since a much larger clone is just one base distant, this may be a read error. This sequence joins TRBV7-9 and TRBJ2-4; 9 nucleotides align to TRBD2. The CDR3 is 14 residues long. Losses at the gene ends were 8 bases for V and 8 bases for J; bases not matched to a gene: 10. Germline-derived CDR1 and CDR2 are SEHNR and FQNEAQ (reference sequence). CDR3 sequence (DNA): TGTGCCAGCCGCCAGGGGCGGGGGGGGGACATTCAGTACTTC. Translated: CASRQGRGGDIQYF.

Details on this clone: A far larger clone is one base from this, pointing to a likely read error. Other DNA sequences from this sample encode an identical CDR3 as well. The J gene is TRBJ2-7, the V gene TRBV6-1, with TRBD2 matching over 11 bases. The germline CDR1 and CDR2 sequences are MNHNS and SASEGT. Trimming at V came to 4 bases and at J to 1 base, leaving 3 bases not matched to a gene. The CDR3 sequence is 15 residues long. CDR3 residues: CASSATSGSSYEQYF. The CDR3 DNA follows: TGTGCCAGCAGTGCTACTAGCGGGAGTTCCTACGAGCAGTACTTC.

The genes are TRBV15 and TRBJ1-4; the match to TRBD1 covers 9 bases. The V gene end was trimmed by 5 bases and the J gene end by 7 bases; junction bases not matched to a gene: 8. Germline V gene lookup returns CDR1 LNHNV and CDR2 YYDKDF (reference sequence). This CDR3 contains 15 residues. CDR3 residues: CATSGVGQGREKLFF. CDR3 coding DNA: TGTGCCACCAGCGGGGTTGGACAGGGGCGTGAAAAACTGTTTTTT.